The 16 T cell receptor beta chains presented below share a single source sample, sequenced in a study of T cell responses to AZD1222 COVID-19 vaccine. Clones were sequenced by immunoSEQ multiplex PCR, and TCRdb holds only the in-frame ones, with some missing. Among over 150,000 clones listed, over 75% were seen once. The specimen was peripheral blood, collected on day 0 of AZD1222 vaccination. The receptors shown here come from an adult in good health.

The V call is TRBV7-8, the J call TRBJ1-3; no definite D call. Germline assignment: CDR1 SGHVS and CDR2 FQNEAQ. This CDR3 spans 15 amino acids. Trimming pared 1 base from V and 3 bases from J, leaving 10 bases between. The CDR3 region has the DNA TGTGCCAGCAGCTTAGTGGGCGGAAGTGGAAACACCATATATTTT. Amino acid sequence: CASSLVGGSGNTIYF.

In this sample, this clone turned up a few times. The rearrangement links TRBV13 to TRBJ2-1; perhaps TRBD2 as D (5 bases). The CDR3 runs to 15 residues. V lost 1 base, J lost 6 bases, and 13 bases lay in between. Germline V gene lookup returns CDR1 PRHDT and CDR2 FYEKMQ (reference sequence). The CDR3 spells CASSLVVGEVNEQFF. The CDR3 DNA follows: TGTGCCAGCAGCTTAGTGGTCGGGGAAGTCAATGAGCAGTTCTTC.

The chain has TRBV11-3 and TRBJ1-1, with no clear D. Trimming took 3 bases from V and 3 from J, leaving 8 bases between them. Germline-derived CDR1 and CDR2 are SGHNT and YENEEA. This CDR3 is 13 amino acids long. Here the CDR3 DNA reads TGTGCCAGCAGCTTGCGGGGATACACTGAAGCTTTCTTT. It specifies CASSLRGYTEAFF.

This chain connects TRBV10-2 to TRBJ1-6, with a weak D call TRBD1 (5 bases). This CDR3 is built from 11 residues. Trimming took 5 bases from V and 11 from J, leaving 7 bases between them. Germline V CDR1 and CDR2: WSHSY, SAAADI. The CDR3 bases are TGCGCCAGCAGTACAGGAACACCCCTCCACTTT. It is translated as CASSTGTPLHF.

The chain links TRBV29-1 to TRBJ1-2; 9 bases are a match to TRBD1. The J segment lost 1 base and the V segment lost 5 bases, leaving 2 bases of the junction unmatched. Germline V gene data show CDR1 as SQVTM and CDR2 as ANQGSEA. CDR3 length: 13 amino acids. The CDR3 sequence is CSVRGQGNYGYTF. For the CDR3, the DNA is TGCAGCGTTAGGGGACAGGGTAACTATGGCTACACCTTC.

The V and J genes are TRBV6-5 and TRBJ2-1; no clear D gene. Trimming took 2 bases from V and 10 from J, leaving 12 bases between them. Per germline, CDR1 MNHEY and CDR2 SVGAGI. The CDR3 is made up of 13 amino acids. The CDR3 region is CASSYDHAEEQFF. The CDR3 DNA follows: TGTGCCAGCAGTTACGACCACGCTGAAGAGCAGTTCTTC.

The gene calls are TRBV7-3 and TRBJ1-6; D might be TRBD1 (6 bases). Germline values: CDR1 SGHTA, CDR2 FQGTGA. CDR3 size: 14 residues. Trimming removed 5 bases from V and 5 bases from J, with 10 bases in between. The CDR3 loop is CASSLQGDNSPLHF. The CDR3 DNA is TGTGCCAGCAGCCTACAGGGAGATAATTCACCCCTCCACTTT.

As DNA, the CDR3 is TGTGCCAGCACCCCAGGGCGTTCGAACACTGAAGCTTTCTTT. It yields the protein CASTPGRSNTEAFF. The V call is TRBV6-5, the J call TRBJ1-1; weak D call: TRBD1 (5 bases). V was cut by 7 bases and J by 1 base, with 13 bases left in between. Germline V gives CDR1 MNHEY, CDR2 SVGAGI. The CDR3 runs 14 residues.

The V gene is TRBV10-3, the J gene TRBJ1-4; 8 bases map to TRBD1. There are 13 residues in the CDR3. J gave up 7 bases and V 2 bases, and 0 bases lay outside the gene matches. Germline V gene sequence: CDR1 ENHRY, CDR2 SYGVKD. CDR3 region: CAISEGQGEKLFF. The CDR3 DNA is TGTGCCATCAGTGAGGGACAGGGTGAAAAACTGTTTTTT.

The chain employs TRBV28 and TRBJ1-5; a possible D gene is TRBD1 (6 bases). Germline V gene data show CDR1 as MDHEN and CDR2 as SYDVKM. Trimming left V 7 bases short and J 2 bases short, with 15 bases between. This CDR3 region has 15 residues. In DNA, the CDR3 is TGTGCCAGCACCCCGCAGGGGAAGGGCAATCAGCCCCAGCATTTT. Translating it yields CASTPQGKGNQPQHF.

This clone was counted between two and nine times. The chain employs TRBV6-4 and TRBJ2-5; 8 bases agree with TRBD2. Unmatched junction bases numbered 10, after V lost 5 bases and J lost 5 bases. This CDR3 spans 15 amino acids. Germline loops: CDR1 MRHNA, CDR2 SNTAGT. CDR3 loop: CASSTVAGTQETQYF. CDR3 coding DNA: TGTGCCAGCAGTACTGTAGCGGGGACCCAGGAGACCCAGTACTTC.

The chain carries TRBV6-4 and TRBJ1-6; D uncertain. Between the trimmed V and J ends, which lost 2 bases and 9 bases, there was a span of 11 bases. The V gene's germline CDR1 is MRHNA and CDR2 SNTAGT. The CDR3 runs to 14 residues. For the CDR3, the DNA is TGTGCCAGCAGTGACACGGGAGGTGGTTCACCCCTCCACTTT. Translating gives CASSDTGGGSPLHF.

The gene calls are TRBV18 and TRBJ1-4, with D unresolved. CDR3 length: 17 residues. Germline lookup yields CDR1 KGHSH and CDR2 LQKENI. V lost 1 base, J lost 0 bases, and 12 bases lay in between. The CDR3 sequence is CASSPRSVGSTNEKLFF. DNA for the CDR3: TGTGCCAGCTCACCACGTTCGGTGGGTTCAACTAATGAAAAACTGTTTTTT. Full variable domain (rest looked up from reference TRBV18 and TRBJ1-4): NAGVMQNPRHLVRRRGQEARLRCSPMKGHSHVYWYRQLPEEGLKFMVYLQKENIIDESGMPKERFSAEFPKEGPSILRIQQVVRGDSAAYFCASSPRSVGSTNEKLFFGSGTQLSVL.

The genes are TRBV4-1 and TRBJ1-1; TRBD1 is a possible D gene (6 bases). The germline V gene encodes CDR1 MGHRA and CDR2 YSYEKL. The CDR3 runs to 15 residues. Trimming removed 1 base at V and 1 base at J, with 10 bases between. The CDR3 spells CASSQARGWNTEAFF. The DNA for the CDR3 is TGCGCCAGCAGCCAAGCCAGGGGATGGAACACTGAAGCTTTCTTT.

V is TRBV6-5 and J is TRBJ1-2, with D perhaps TRBD1 (6 bases). V lost 4 bases and J lost 8, with 14 bases in between. This CDR3 spans 13 amino acids. The germline V gene encodes CDR1 MNHEY and CDR2 SVGAGI. The CDR3 here is CASSFRQVGGYTF. The CDR3 DNA sequence: TGTGCCAGCAGTTTCCGACAGGTTGGCGGCTACACCTTC.

The chain uses TRBV6-5 and TRBJ2-7, with 11 bases lining up with TRBD1. Germline-derived CDR1 and CDR2 are MNHEY and SVGAGI. The J segment lost 5 bases and the V segment lost 5 bases, leaving 8 bases of the junction unmatched. This CDR3 region has 15 residues. CDR3 region: CASSSAGTGGDEQYF. CDR3 coding DNA: TGTGCCAGCAGTAGTGCCGGGACAGGGGGTGACGAGCAGTACTTC.